This is a list of T cell receptor beta chains from one sample in a study of blood T cell repertoires in COVID-19. Sequencing used immunoSEQ multiplex PCR; TCRdb keeps in-frame clones, though not all of them. The repertoire holds some 180,000 clones, with around nine tenths as singletons. What was sequenced was peripheral blood. The receptors here all came from a man in his forties or fifties with acute or convalescent COVID-19. CDR3s include the opening cysteine and the closing phenylalanine or tryptophan. Each record gives: CDR3 protein, CDR3 DNA, V gene, clone size, J gene, D gene. D genes are given only for firm matches. Part of the rows lack a size; the others show once, few, many or a class for expanded clones.

CGSRREQGQRAEAFF,TGTGGTAGTAGGCGCGAACAGGGACAGAGGGCTGAAGCTTTCTTT,TRBV19,NA,TRBJ1-1,TRBD1
CASSVDNTFNAGELFF,TGTGCCAGCAGCGTAGATAACACCTTCAACGCCGGGGAGCTGTTTTTT,TRBV9,NA,TRBJ2-2,NA
CASSSQFGGGRGETQYF,TGTGCCAGCAGCTCCCAGTTTGGCGGGGGGCGAGGAGAGACCCAGTACTTC,TRBV7-2,NA,TRBJ2-5,TRBD2
CASSLAPGTAYNEQFF,TGTGCCAGCAGCTTAGCCCCCGGGACAGCATACAATGAGCAGTTCTTC,TRBV7-8,once,TRBJ2-1,TRBD1
CASSIGPPDSRQLYEQYF,TGTGCCAGTAGTATAGGGCCCCCCGACAGCCGCCAATTGTACGAGCAGTACTTC,TRBV19,NA,TRBJ2-7,NA
CASSPRTGGLYGYTF,TGTGCCAGCAGCCCGAGGACAGGAGGATTATATGGCTACACCTTC,TRBV11-1,NA,TRBJ1-2,TRBD1
CASSPGLSYNEQFF,TGTGCCAGCAGCCCGGGACTTTCCTACAATGAGCAGTTCTTC,TRBV11-3,NA,TRBJ2-1,NA
CASSLEVWQGSHQPQHF,TGTGCCAGCAGCTTAGAGGTCTGGCAGGGGAGTCATCAGCCCCAGCATTTT,TRBV7-9,once,TRBJ1-5,NA
CASSQRSYGGQGAPLGYTF,TGTGCCAGCAGCCAAAGATCTTATGGGGGACAGGGGGCGCCCCTTGGCTACACCTTC,TRBV3-1/TRBV3-2,NA,TRBJ1-2,TRBD1
CASSDPPDRAPGNTIYF,TGTGCCAGCAGCGACCCTCCCGACAGGGCCCCCGGAAACACCATATATTTT,TRBV11-2,few,TRBJ1-3,TRBD1
CASTQGEGVVGNQPQHF,TGTGCCAGTACCCAAGGAGAAGGGGTCGTGGGCAATCAGCCCCAGCATTTT,TRBV19,NA,TRBJ1-5,NA
CASSLGVQPGNNEQFF,TGTGCCAGCAGCTTAGGGGTCCAGCCGGGGAACAATGAGCAGTTCTTC,TRBV11-1,NA,TRBJ2-1,NA
CASCSGTTNTGELFF,TGCGCCAGCTGCTCCGGGACTACGAACACCGGGGAGCTGTTTTTT,TRBV5-1,NA,TRBJ2-2,TRBD2
CASSVGLAGLAYEQYF,TGTGCCAGTAGTGTTGGTTTGGCAGGGCTCGCCTACGAGCAGTACTTC,TRBV19,NA,TRBJ2-7,NA
CASSPRGGAGANVLTF,TGTGCCAGCAGCCCTAGGGGGGGCGCTGGGGCCAACGTCCTGACTTTC,TRBV11-2,NA,TRBJ2-6,NA
CASSLGQGNSPLHF,TGCGCCAGCAGCTTGGGTCAGGGGAACTCACCCCTCCACTTT,TRBV5-1,NA,TRBJ1-6,NA
CASSVDGRETQYF,TGTGCCAGCAGCGTAGATGGCAGAGAGACCCAGTACTTC,TRBV9,NA,TRBJ2-5,NA
CASKSRFATGELFF,TGTGCCAGTAAAAGCCGGTTCGCCACCGGGGAGCTGTTTTTT,TRBV5-6,NA,TRBJ2-2,NA
CASSPGTGGTNEKLFF,TGTGCCAGTAGTCCTGGGACAGGGGGCACTAATGAAAAACTGTTTTTT,TRBV19,NA,TRBJ1-4,TRBD1
CASSPTLAGNQETQYF,TGTGCCAGCTCACCCACGCTAGCGGGGAATCAAGAGACCCAGTACTTC,TRBV18,NA,TRBJ2-5,TRBD2
CSASPGTGGSTDTQYF,TGCAGTGCCAGTCCCGGGACAGGGGGGAGCACAGATACGCAGTATTTT,TRBV20-1,NA,TRBJ2-3,TRBD1
CASSSSIALGTTSYEQYF,TGTGCCAGCAGCTCCAGTATAGCCTTAGGGACAACTTCCTACGAGCAGTACTTC,TRBV7-9,NA,TRBJ2-7,NA
CASSPLGELSWANVLTF,TGTGCCAGCAGCCCCCTGGGAGAACTCTCTTGGGCCAACGTCCTGACTTTC,TRBV3-1/TRBV3-2,NA,TRBJ2-6,NA
CAISEHTGVPATFF,TGTGCCATCAGTGAGCATACAGGGGTGCCTGCGACTTTCTTT,TRBV10-3,NA,TRBJ1-1,TRBD1
CASAPWSSGTEAFF,TGTGCTAGTGCCCCATGGTCCTCGGGGACTGAAGCTTTCTTT,TRBV12-5,NA,TRBJ1-1,NA
CASSPRRQGSSNQPQHF,TGTGCCAGTAGCCCTCGGAGACAGGGATCTTCCAATCAGCCCCAGCATTTT,TRBV19,NA,TRBJ1-5,TRBD1
CASSDWQGPDTQYF,TGTGCCAGCAGTGATTGGCAGGGGCCAGATACGCAGTATTTT,TRBV2,NA,TRBJ2-3,NA
CASSLTTSHEQYF,TGTGCCAGCAGCCTAACGACTAGCCACGAGCAGTACTTC,TRBV7-6,NA,TRBJ2-7,TRBD2
CASSFFSGILYNEQFF,TGTGCCAGCAGCTTCTTTTCGGGAATCTTATACAATGAGCAGTTCTTC,TRBV7-8,NA,TRBJ2-1,NA
CASSYRGTEAFF,TGTGCCAGCAGCTACAGGGGTACTGAAGCTTTCTTT,TRBV3-1/TRBV3-2,NA,TRBJ1-1,TRBD1
CASSIPSEGTGDHDTQYF,TGTGCCAGCAGTATACCTTCCGAGGGGACAGGGGACCACGATACGCAGTATTTT,TRBV6-2/TRBV6-3,NA,TRBJ2-3,TRBD1
CASSLSTGYGYTF,TGTGCCAGCAGCCTCTCGACAGGGTATGGCTACACCTTC,TRBV13,NA,TRBJ1-2,TRBD1
CASSPSPRGVDNSPLHF,TGTGCCAGCAGTCCCTCGCCGCGGGGGGTGGATAATTCACCCCTCCACTTT,TRBV6-2/TRBV6-3,once,TRBJ1-6,NA
CASRDRNYYGYTF,TGTGCCAGCAGGGACAGGAATTACTATGGCTACACCTTC,TRBV5-4,NA,TRBJ1-2,TRBD1
CASSLDPRTSGADTQYF,TGTGCCAGCAGCTTAGATCCTCGGACTAGCGGAGCAGATACGCAGTATTTT,TRBV7-9,NA,TRBJ2-3,TRBD2
CASQQTSYNEQFF,TGTGCCAGCCAACAAACCTCCTACAATGAGCAGTTCTTC,TRBV21-1,NA,TRBJ2-1,NA
CSVPGLRKDRTQYF,TGCAGCGTCCCGGGACTACGGAAAGACCGTACGCAGTATTTT,TRBV29-1,NA,TRBJ2-3,TRBD2
CASSLAGLGGYTF,TGTGCCAGCAGCTTGGCAGGGCTTGGTGGCTACACCTTC,TRBV5-4,NA,TRBJ1-2,NA
CAISGRGTYGYTF,TGTGCCATCAGTGGCCGGGGAACATATGGCTACACCTTC,TRBV10-3,NA,TRBJ1-2,NA
CASSLVGTSGRAVYTQYF,TGTGCCAGCAGCTTAGTAGGGACTAGCGGGAGGGCCGTATATACGCAGTATTTT,TRBV7-9,NA,TRBJ2-3,TRBD2